The 24 T cell receptor beta chains presented below share a single source sample, sequenced in a study of T cells in Graves' hyperthyroidism and ophthalmopathy (dated by TCRdb to 2018 to 2020). Libraries were made using multiplex PCR. Sequenced using an Illumina HiSeq 2000. The TCR beta CDR3 regions were amplified from RNA transcripts. The TCR CDR3 was subjected to a first round of RT-PCR using the HTBI primer set and the Qiagen OneStep RT-PCR kit. The raw public data were reprocessed by TCRdb itself: fastp quality trimming at Q25, MiXCR clonotype calling, in-frame beta chains only. CDR3 protein sequences are deduplicated, and each keeps its most common genes and DNA. In this sample the table shows about 250,000 distinct CDR3 sequences, about 20% of which occur a single time. Roughly 60% of the sample rests with the top ten. Sequenced input: blood. All receptors come from a man aged 25 to 40 with Graves' ophthalmopathy.

The chain uses TRBV9 and TRBJ2-1; TRBD2 matches at 10 bases. Trimming cost V 4 bases and J 10 bases; bases outside gene matches: 11. CDR3 length equals 15 residues. The germline CDR1 and CDR2 sequences are SGDLS and YYNGEE. Here the CDR3 reads CASSPQAGGALEQFF. The CDR3 region has the DNA TGTGCCAGCAGCCCTCAAGCGGGGGGGGCTCTAGAGCAGTTCTTC. The whole variable domain, filled in from reference TRBV9 and TRBJ2-1, reads DSGVTQTPKHLITATGQRVTLRCSPRSGDLSVYWYQQSLDQGLQFLIQYYNGEERAKGNILERFSAQQFPDLHSELNLSSLELGDSALYFCASSPQAGGALEQFFGPGTRLTVL.

This clonotype was observed a single time. At one end the junction does not follow the germline gene, possibly because of a read error. The chain combines TRBV7-9 with TRBJ1-2, with D possibly matching TRBD1 (5 bases). Per the germline V gene, CDR1 is SEHNR and CDR2 is FQNEAQ (reference sequence). There are 12 residues in the CDR3. CDR3 nucleotide sequence: TGTGCCGGCAGCCCCGACAGCTATGGCTACACCTTC. It is translated as CAGSPDSYGYTF.

The J gene is TRBJ2-1, the V gene TRBV7-8; 12 bases fit TRBD2. CDR3 length equals 18 residues. Germline V gene sequence: CDR1 SGHVS, CDR2 FQNEAQ. Trimming took 0 bases from V and 1 from J; bases not matched to a gene: 4. CDR3 nucleotide sequence: TGTGCCAGCAGCTTAGCGGCTACTAGCGGGAGGTCCTACAATGAGCAGTTCTTC. Translating gives CASSLAATSGRSYNEQFF.

V usage is TRBV12-3 or TRBV12-4 and J usage is TRBJ1-6, with D perhaps TRBD1 (6 bases). The CDR3 runs to 14 residues. Trimming removed 6 bases from V and 8 bases from J, with 14 bases in between. The CDR3 sequence: CASSRTGKYSPLHF. The CDR3 DNA reads as TGTGCCAGCAGCCGAACAGGGAAATATTCACCCCTCCACTTT.

This clonotype occurred a few times. V gene TRBV6-5 combines with J gene TRBJ1-1; weak D call: TRBD1 (5 bases). V lost 5 bases to trimming and J lost 0 bases, with 7 bases between them. CDR3 length: 13 amino acids. CDR1 is MNHEY and CDR2 is SVGAGI in the germline V gene. The CDR3 reads CASSPGVNTEAFF. Here the CDR3 DNA reads TGTGCCAGCAGTCCGGGGGTGAACACTGAAGCTTTCTTT.

This chain joins TRBV19 and TRBJ2-3, with TRBD2 identical over 8 bases. Germline lookup yields CDR1 LNHDA and CDR2 SQIVND (reference sequence). V trimming: 4 bases; J trimming: 2 bases; junction bases outside the gene matches: 8. This CDR3 is 16 amino acids long. The CDR3 bases are TGTGCCAGTAGTACTCATCCGGGACTAGACACAGATACGCAGTATTTT. Its translation: CASSTHPGLDTDTQYF.

The chain combines TRBV27 with TRBJ2-3; D gene uncertain. Trimming stripped 10 bases from V and 9 bases from J, with 14 bases between. The CDR3 runs to 11 residues. Germline V CDR1 and CDR2: MNHEY, SMNVEV (reference sequence). The CDR3 here is CATNSQRTQYF. The CDR3 DNA follows: TGTGCCACCAACTCACAACGGACGCAGTATTTT.

This clonotype was picked up many times. V and J are TRBV28 and TRBJ1-2; 9 bases are shared with TRBD1. The CDR3 is 14 amino acids. V dropped 6 bases and J dropped 8; count of bases not matched to a gene: 10. Germline CDR1 and CDR2: MDHEN and SYDVKM. CDR3 sequence reads: CASSFPQGAPGYTF. CDR3 nucleotide sequence: TGTGCCAGCAGCTTTCCACAGGGGGCGCCCGGCTACACCTTC.

At least ten counts were recorded for this clonotype. This chain uses TRBV9 with TRBJ2-1; 8 positions agree with TRBD2. The CDR3 has 15 amino acids. V was pared by 3 bases and J by 6 bases, with 8 bases of the junction left unmatched. Looked up from germline, CDR1 is SGDLS and CDR2 is YYNGEE. In DNA, the CDR3 is TGTGCCAGCAGCGCGACCCGCGGGAGGTCCAATGAGCAGTTCTTC. It is translated as CASSATRGRSNEQFF.

This clonotype was counted only a few times. This chain uses TRBV19 with TRBJ2-3, with D possibly matching TRBD2 (6 bases). Germline-derived CDR1 and CDR2 are LNHDA and SQIVND (reference sequence). This CDR3 has 16 residues. Trimming stripped 5 bases from V and 8 bases from J, with 23 bases between. CDR3 nucleotide sequence: TGTGCCAGTAGTTATCCGGGACTCCAAATTGGGGGTACGCAGTATTTT. Translated: CASSYPGLQIGGTQYF.

This clonotype was counted at least ten times. The V gene is TRBV18, the J gene TRBJ2-7, with 8 bases that match TRBD1. Germline V gene data show CDR1 as KGHSH and CDR2 as LQKENI. The J segment lost 5 bases and the V segment lost 6 bases, leaving 9 bases of the junction unmatched. The CDR3 loop spans 14 amino acids. As DNA, the CDR3 is TGTGCCAGCTCCCGGGACAGGATAATCAACGAGCAGTACTTC. Its translation: CASSRDRIINEQYF.

There are a few counts of this clonotype. The chain has TRBV20-1 and TRBJ2-2, with D perhaps being TRBD1 or TRBD2 (6 bases each). The CDR3 runs 15 residues. Looked up from germline, CDR1 is DFQATT and CDR2 is SNEGSKA (reference sequence). V was clipped by 6 bases and J by 8 bases, with 22 bases between them. CDR3 in DNA: TGCAGTGCCGTTAAGGGGGGTCTTCATTCTGGGGAGCTGTTTTTT. Translated, it gives CSAVKGGLHSGELFF.

This clonotype was recorded at least ten times. The chain joins TRBV2 to TRBJ2-1, with 7 bases matching TRBD2. This CDR3 region has 12 residues. Trimming at V came to 6 bases and at J to 10 bases, leaving 6 bases not matched to a gene. The germline V gene encodes CDR1 SNHLY and CDR2 FYNNEI. DNA for the CDR3: TGTGCCAGCAGGGGTTCGGGACTAGAGCAGTTCTTC. It yields the protein CASRGSGLEQFF.

This clonotype appeared many times. The V and J genes are TRBV11-2 and TRBJ1-1, with D tentatively TRBD1 (5 bases). Germline V gives CDR1 SGHAT, CDR2 FQNNGV. V gave up 1 base and J gave up 8 bases, with 11 bases separating them. This CDR3 comprises 13 residues. As DNA, the CDR3 is TGTGCCAGCAGCTTAGCGGTCCAGGGAGAAGCTTTCTTT. This encodes CASSLAVQGEAFF.

This clonotype has only a few counts. This rearrangement joins TRBV5-1 to TRBJ2-7; D remains unclear. Trimming stripped 4 bases from V and 2 bases from J, with 10 bases between. CDR3 length equals 13 residues. CDR1 is SGHRS and CDR2 is YFSETQ in the germline V gene. The CDR3: CASSQQSPYEQYF. In nucleotides, the CDR3 is TGCGCCAGCAGCCAGCAGAGCCCCTACGAGCAGTACTTC.

This clonotype was counted a few times. V usage is TRBV29-1 and J usage is TRBJ2-3, with 10 bases that match TRBD2. The CDR3 is 14 residues long. Germline lookup yields CDR1 SQVTM and CDR2 ANQGSEA. Trimming cost V 4 bases and J 3 bases; bases outside gene matches: 4. Here the CDR3 reads CSVGSGRITDTQYF. The CDR3 nucleotides read TGCAGCGTTGGTAGCGGGAGGATAACAGATACGCAGTATTTT.

The V and J genes are TRBV5-1 and TRBJ2-7; 10 bases match TRBD1. The germline V gene has CDR1 SGHRS and CDR2 YFSETQ. The CDR3 extends over 14 amino acids. Trimming took 6 bases from V and 5 from J; bases not matched to a gene: 8. Written as DNA, the CDR3 is TGCGCCAGCAAGCCGACAGGGGGCTTCGACGAGCAGTACTTC. Translation: CASKPTGGFDEQYF.

This clonotype was detected a few times. This chain links TRBV6-1 with TRBJ2-2; D is uncertain. The length of the CDR3 is 13 residues. Trimming shortened V by 6 bases and J by 3 bases, and 8 bases separated the two germline ends. Germline CDR1 reads MNHNS; CDR2 reads SASEGT. CDR3 protein: CASSQRYTGELFF. CDR3 DNA: TGTGCCAGCAGCCAACGGTACACCGGGGAGCTGTTTTTT.

The table lists this clonotype with many counts. The chain uses TRBV3-1 and TRBJ1-1; TRBD1 is a possible D gene (5 bases). CDR3 length equals 16 residues. V was trimmed by 2 bases and J by 4 bases, leaving 17 bases between them. Germline values: CDR1 LGHDT, CDR2 YNNKEL (reference sequence). The CDR3 spells CASSQLWDHAGTEAFF. As DNA, the CDR3 is TGTGCCAGCAGCCAACTATGGGACCACGCTGGCACTGAAGCTTTCTTT.

This clonotype was recorded many times. The chain has TRBV2 and TRBJ2-3; D is possibly TRBD1 or TRBD2 (5 bases each). CDR1 and CDR2 from the germline V gene are SNHLY and FYNNEI. The CDR3 runs 14 residues. V was trimmed by 6 bases and J by 3 bases, leaving 13 bases between them. CDR3 DNA sequence: TGTGCCAGCAGCTTGGGACGGAAAACAGATACGCAGTATTTT. This translates into CASSLGRKTDTQYF.

The V gene is TRBV7-9, the J gene TRBJ2-7, with no clear D. V was trimmed by 1 base and J by 6 bases, leaving 13 bases between them. Looked up from germline, CDR1 is SEHNR and CDR2 is FQNEAQ (reference sequence). The CDR3 covers 14 residues. CDR3 bases: TGTGCCAGCAGCTTAGAGGCTAGGCTGTCCGAGCAGTACTTC. Protein product: CASSLEARLSEQYF.

This clonotype was counted many times. The rearrangement links TRBV2 to TRBJ2-1; 10 bases are shared with TRBD2. The CDR3 extends over 15 amino acids. The germline V gene encodes CDR1 SNHLY and CDR2 FYNNEI. V lost 5 bases and J lost 5; bases outside the gene matches: 6. The CDR3 sequence is CASSKRTSGDNEQFF. Here the CDR3 DNA reads TGTGCCAGCAGTAAAAGGACTAGCGGAGACAATGAGCAGTTCTTC.

This clonotype was observed a handful of times. This chain links TRBV29-1 with TRBJ2-1; perhaps TRBD2 as D (6 bases). Germline assignment: CDR1 SQVTM and CDR2 ANQGSEA. The CDR3 totals 13 residues. V was shortened by 7 bases and J by 7 bases, with 17 bases between the two germline ends. CDR3 nucleotides: TGCAGCGCCGAGGGGCTAGCGAGGAATGAGCAGTTCTTC. It encodes CSAEGLARNEQFF.

This clonotype occurred a few times. This chain uses TRBV19 with TRBJ1-1; 9 positions agree with TRBD1. Germline V gives CDR1 LNHDA, CDR2 SQIVND (reference sequence). Trimming took 0 bases from V and 3 from J; bases not matched to a gene: 2. The CDR3 sequence is 15 residues long. The CDR3 here is CASSIEQGADTEAFF. DNA of the CDR3: TGTGCCAGTAGTATAGAACAGGGGGCTGACACTGAAGCTTTCTTT.